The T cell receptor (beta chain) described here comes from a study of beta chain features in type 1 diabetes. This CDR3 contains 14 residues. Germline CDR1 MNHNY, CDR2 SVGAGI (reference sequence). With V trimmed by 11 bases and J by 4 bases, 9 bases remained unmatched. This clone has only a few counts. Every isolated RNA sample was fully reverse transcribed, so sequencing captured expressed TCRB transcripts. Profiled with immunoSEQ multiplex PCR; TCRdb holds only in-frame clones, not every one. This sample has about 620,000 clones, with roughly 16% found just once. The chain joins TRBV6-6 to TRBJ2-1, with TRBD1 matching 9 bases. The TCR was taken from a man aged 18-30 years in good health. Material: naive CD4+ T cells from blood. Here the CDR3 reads CARSPGTGYNEQFF. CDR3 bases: TGTGCCCGTTCTCCCGGGACAGGGTACAATGAGCAGTTCTTC.